This TCR beta chain was found in a study of cytomegalovirus exposure and HLA in healthy donors. 13 Jbeta primers and 60 Vbeta primers were used for the PCR. Method: immunoSEQ multiplex PCR; TCRdb's copy keeps in-frame clones and lacks some. The data show under 200,000 clones, around four fifths seen once. As for this clone: The antigen remains undetermined.

The CDR3 length is 12 residues. The germline CDR1 and CDR2 sequences are GTSNPN and SVGIG (reference sequence). J lost 3 bases, V lost 8 bases, and 5 bases had no gene match. General study findings and limits: Some segments of the V type, notably TRBV6-2 and TRBV6-3, were excluded as indistinguishable. There were 150 to 200 TCR beta chains listed as cytomegalovirus-associated. The majority of TCR sequences were rare, yet some public TCRs appeared in many donors. CMV antigen specificity was confirmed in vitro for a few CMV-associated chains.

The rearrangement links TRBV30 to TRBJ2-7, with 9 bases matching TRBD1. This TCR derives from a woman younger than 45 in good health and CMV-seronegative. Sequenced material: PBMCs. The CDR3 sequence is CASTGGGYEQYF. In DNA form, the CDR3 reads TGTGCCAGCACAGGGGGCGGCTACGAGCAGTACTTC.